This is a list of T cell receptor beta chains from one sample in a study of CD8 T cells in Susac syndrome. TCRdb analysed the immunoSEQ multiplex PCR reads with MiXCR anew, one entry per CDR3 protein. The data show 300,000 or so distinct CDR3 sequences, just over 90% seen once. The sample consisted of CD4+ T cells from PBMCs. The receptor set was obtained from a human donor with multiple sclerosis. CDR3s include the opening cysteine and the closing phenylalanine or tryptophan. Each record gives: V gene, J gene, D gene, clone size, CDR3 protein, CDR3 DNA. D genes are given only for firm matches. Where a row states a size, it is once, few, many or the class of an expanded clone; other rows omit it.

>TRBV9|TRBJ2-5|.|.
CASSVASDSPTRETQYF
TGTGCCAGCAGCGTAGCTTCGGATAGCCCGACACGGGAGACCCAGTACTTC
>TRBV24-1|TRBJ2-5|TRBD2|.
CATSERGGRETQYF
TGTGCCACCAGTGAACGGGGGGGGAGGGAGACCCAGTACTTC
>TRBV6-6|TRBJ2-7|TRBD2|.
CASSYSRDYSYEQYF
TGTGCCAGCAGTTACTCGAGGGACTATTCCTACGAGCAGTACTTC
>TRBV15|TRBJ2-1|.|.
CATSRQVFYNEQFF
TGTGCCACCAGCAGACAGGTTTTCTACAATGAGCAGTTCTTC
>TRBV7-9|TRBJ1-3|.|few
CASSSDRSGNTIYF
TGTGCCAGCAGTTCCGACAGGTCTGGAAACACCATATATTTT
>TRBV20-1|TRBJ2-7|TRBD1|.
CSASGTGVAEQYF
TGCAGTGCTTCCGGGACAGGGGTTGCCGAGCAGTACTTC
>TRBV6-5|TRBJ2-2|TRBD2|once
CASSYSGLAGGFVSTGELFF
TGTGCCAGCAGTTACTCTGGACTAGCGGGGGGATTTGTAAGCACCGGGGAGCTGTTTTTT
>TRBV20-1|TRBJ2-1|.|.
CSARDQSRQFF
TGCAGTGCTAGAGACCAGTCACGGCAGTTCTTC
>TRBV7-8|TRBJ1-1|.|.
CASSLVPDRDEVFF
TGTGCCAGCAGCTTAGTCCCGGACCGTGATGAAGTTTTCTTT
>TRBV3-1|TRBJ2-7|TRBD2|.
CASSPRHSGNYEQYF
TGTGCCAGCAGCCCGAGGCATAGCGGGAACTACGAGCAGTACTTC
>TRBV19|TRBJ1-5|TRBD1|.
CASSGTANQPQHF
TGTGCCAGTAGTGGGACAGCCAATCAGCCCCAGCATTTT
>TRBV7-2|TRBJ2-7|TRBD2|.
CASSPREGFTYEQYF
TGTGCCAGCAGCCCCAGGGAGGGGTTTACCTACGAGCAGTACTTC
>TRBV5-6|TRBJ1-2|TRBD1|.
CASSPGTGAPYGYTF
TGTGCCAGCAGCCCGGGGACAGGGGCACCCTATGGCTACACCTTC
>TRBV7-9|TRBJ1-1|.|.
CASSLNSPNTEAFF
TGTGCCAGCAGCTTAAACAGTCCGAACACTGAAGCTTTCTTT
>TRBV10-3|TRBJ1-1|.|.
CAISEYMGMNTEAFF
TGTGCCATCAGTGAGTATATGGGGATGAACACTGAAGCTTTCTTT
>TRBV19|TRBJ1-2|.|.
CASSITGGANYGYTF
TGTGCCAGTAGTATAACAGGCGGCGCTAACTATGGCTACACCTTC
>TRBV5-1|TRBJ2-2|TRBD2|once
CASSTNSGGLGTGELFF
TGCGCCAGCAGCACGAATAGCGGGGGACTCGGCACCGGGGAGCTGTTTTTT
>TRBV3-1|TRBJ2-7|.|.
CASSLRQDYSYEQYF
TGTGCCAGCAGCCTTCGACAGGACTACTCCTACGAGCAGTACTTC
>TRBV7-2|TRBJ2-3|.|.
CASSLALRSDTQYF
TGTGCCAGCAGCTTAGCGCTGAGATCAGATACGCAGTATTTT
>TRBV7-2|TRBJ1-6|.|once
CASSRQRSSYNSPLHF
TGTGCCAGCAGCCGACAGAGAAGCTCCTATAATTCACCCCTCCACTTT
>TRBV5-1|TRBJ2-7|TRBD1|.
CASRTGWTYEQYF
TGCGCCAGCAGGACAGGGTGGACCTACGAGCAGTACTTC
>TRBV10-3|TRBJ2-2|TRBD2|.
CAISESLAGGTGELFF
TGTGCCATCAGTGAGTCGCTCGCGGGAGGCACCGGGGAGCTGTTTTTT
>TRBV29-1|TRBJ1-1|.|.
CSVVRVMNTEAFF
TGCAGCGTTGTCCGGGTTATGAACACTGAAGCTTTCTTT
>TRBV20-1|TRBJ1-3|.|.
CSARPRNSGNTIYF
TGCAGTGCTAGGCCCCGGAACTCTGGAAACACCATATATTTT
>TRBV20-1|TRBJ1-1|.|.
CSARSRSGNTEAFF
TGCAGTGCTAGATCGAGGTCTGGGAACACTGAAGCTTTCTTT
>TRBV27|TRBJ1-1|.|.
CASSFNGPAREAFF
TGTGCCAGCAGCTTTAATGGACCGGCCCGAGAAGCTTTCTTT
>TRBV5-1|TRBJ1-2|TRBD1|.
CASSLAGQQANYGYTF
TGCGCCAGCAGCTTGGCGGGACAGCAAGCTAACTATGGCTACACCTTC
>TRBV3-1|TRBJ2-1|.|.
CASSAFSGTYNEQFF
TGTGCCAGCAGCGCCTTTAGCGGCACTTACAATGAGCAGTTCTTC
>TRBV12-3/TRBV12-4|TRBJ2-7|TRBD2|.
CASRAAGGKQYF
TGTGCCAGCAGGGCGGCCGGGGGGAAGCAGTACTTC
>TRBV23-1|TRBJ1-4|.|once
CASSQTEKLFF
TGCGCCAGCAGTCAGACAGAGAAACTGTTTTTT
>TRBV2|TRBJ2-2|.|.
CASSAAGTGELFF
TGTGCCAGCAGTGCGGCCGGCACCGGGGAGCTGTTTTTT
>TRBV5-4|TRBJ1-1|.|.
CASSLALGGAEAFF
TGTGCCAGCAGCTTGGCCTTGGGGGGGGCTGAAGCTTTCTTT
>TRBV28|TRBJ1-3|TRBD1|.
CASSPPLTGTPFSGNTIYF
TGTGCCAGCAGTCCCCCCCTGACAGGGACCCCTTTCTCTGGAAACACCATATATTTT
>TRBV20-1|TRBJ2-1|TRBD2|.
CSAKRGYNEQFF
TGCAGTGCTAAGCGGGGGTACAATGAGCAGTTCTTC
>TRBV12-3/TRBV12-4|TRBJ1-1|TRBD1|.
CASSLRVTGVTEAFF
TGTGCCAGCAGTTTACGGGTAACAGGGGTCACTGAAGCTTTCTTT
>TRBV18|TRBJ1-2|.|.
CASSPGRGNLYGYTF
TGTGCCAGCTCACCGGGCAGGGGCAATCTCTATGGCTACACCTTC
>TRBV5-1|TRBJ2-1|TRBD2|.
CASSITRTSGALKSIDNEQFF
TGCGCCAGCAGCATTACCCGGACTAGCGGGGCCCTCAAGAGCATTGACAATGAGCAGTTCTTC
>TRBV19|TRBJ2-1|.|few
CASSPGQYNEQFF
TGTGCCAGTAGTCCTGGACAGTACAATGAGCAGTTCTTC
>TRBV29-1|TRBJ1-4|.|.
CSVAGTNNEKLFF
TGCAGCGTAGCCGGGACCAATAATGAAAAACTGTTTTTT
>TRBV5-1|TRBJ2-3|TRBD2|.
CASSISGGADTQYF
TGCGCCAGCAGCATAAGCGGGGGGGCGGATACGCAGTATTTT
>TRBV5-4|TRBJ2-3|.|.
CASSRASTDTQYF
TGTGCCAGCAGTCGTGCTAGCACAGATACGCAGTATTTT
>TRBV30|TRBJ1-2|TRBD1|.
CAWTLRGTVPGYTF
TGTGCCTGGACCCTACGGGGGACAGTTCCTGGCTACACCTTC
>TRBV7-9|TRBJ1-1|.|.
CASSLWADTEAFF
TGTGCCAGCAGCTTATGGGCAGACACTGAAGCTTTCTTT
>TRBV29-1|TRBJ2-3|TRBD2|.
CSVKAGGAKDTQYF
TGCAGCGTTAAAGCCGGGGGGGCGAAAGATACGCAGTATTTT
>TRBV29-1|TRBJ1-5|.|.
CSVSDGVGQPQHF
TGCAGCGTTTCGGACGGGGTGGGCCAGCCCCAGCATTTT
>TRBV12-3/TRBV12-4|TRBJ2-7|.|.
CASSLARLAQREQYF
TGTGCCAGCAGTTTAGCCCGGTTGGCCCAGCGGGAGCAGTACTTC
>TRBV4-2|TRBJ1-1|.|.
CASSQDPGAGNTEAFF
TGTGCCAGCAGCCAAGACCCAGGGGCTGGGAACACTGAAGCTTTCTTT
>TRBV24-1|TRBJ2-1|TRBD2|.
CATSGQGLAGGRAWNEQFF
TGTGCCACCAGTGGCCAGGGCCTAGCGGGGGGGCGGGCCTGGAATGAGCAGTTCTTC
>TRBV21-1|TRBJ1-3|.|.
CASLRTGTYLIGNTIYF
TGTGCCAGTTTACGGACAGGGACCTATCTGATCGGAAACACCATATATTTT